The 27 T cell receptor beta chains listed next were all sequenced from one sample in a study of blood T cell repertoires in COVID-19. Assay: immunoSEQ multiplex PCR; the TCRdb copy retains only in-frame clones and omits some. The sample records 70,000 to 100,000 clones, roughly 90% being singletons. The sample consisted of peripheral blood. Receptors were obtained from an elderly man with active or convalescent COVID-19.

The chain links TRBV2 to TRBJ1-1; 9 bases map to TRBD1. V shed 3 bases, J shed 3 bases, and the junction held 5 bases outside the gene matches. The CDR3 is 15 residues long. Germline values: CDR1 SNHLY, CDR2 FYNNEI. CDR3 region: CASSERQGVYTEAFF. CDR3 nucleotides: TGTGCCAGCAGTGAGAGACAGGGGGTATACACTGAAGCTTTCTTT.

This clone was picked up a small number of times. This chain connects TRBV11-1 to TRBJ2-1, with 11 positions matching TRBD2. The ends lost 2 bases at V and 6 bases at J; junction bases unmatched: 6. Germline assignment: CDR1 SGHAT and CDR2 FQDESV (reference sequence). This CDR3 is 16 amino acids long. The DNA of the CDR3 is TGTGCCAGCAGCTTAAATAGCGGGACTAGCGGCAATGAGCAGTTCTTC. It is translated as CASSLNSGTSGNEQFF.

The chain carries TRBV19 and TRBJ2-3; 9 bases match TRBD1. V lost 3 bases, J lost 1 base, and 2 bases stayed unmatched. This CDR3 is 15 amino acids long. Germline CDR1 and CDR2: LNHDA and SQIVND (reference sequence). The CDR3 DNA follows: TGTGCCAGTAGTATTGGGGACAGGGGCACAGATACGCAGTATTTT. Translating gives CASSIGDRGTDTQYF. Together with reference TRBV19 and TRBJ2-3, the CDR3 gives the full variable domain: DGGITQSPKYLFRKEGQNVTLSCEQNLNHDAMYWYRQDPGQGLRLIYYSQIVNDFQKGDIAEGYSVSREKKESFPLTVTSAQKNPTAFYLCASSIGDRGTDTQYFGPGTRLTVL.

V gene TRBV29-1 combines with J gene TRBJ2-1; 12 bases align to TRBD2. Germline CDR1 is SQVTM and CDR2 is ANQGSEA. J lost 3 bases, V lost 3 bases, and 9 bases had no gene match. The CDR3 is made up of 17 amino acids. For the CDR3, the DNA is TGCAGCGTTGATCGAACTAGCGGGAGGAGGATCTACAATGAGCAGTTCTTC. As protein: CSVDRTSGRRIYNEQFF.

The rearrangement joins TRBV19 to TRBJ1-2; tentatively, D is TRBD1 (5 bases). Trimming left V 3 bases short and J 4 bases short, with 9 bases between. This CDR3 has 13 residues. CDR1 is LNHDA and CDR2 is SQIVND in the germline V gene (reference sequence). The CDR3 is CASSIGAAYGYTF. The DNA for the CDR3 is TGTGCCAGTAGTATTGGGGCAGCCTATGGCTACACCTTC.

This clone was seen only a few times. The J gene is TRBJ2-1, the V gene TRBV25-1, with 7 bases matching TRBD2. Unmatched junction bases numbered 6, after V lost 5 bases and J lost 5 bases. CDR1 is MGHDK, CDR2 SYGVNS, per germline. This CDR3 is 14 amino acids long. This CDR3 reads CASSTPSGDNEQFF. The CDR3, as DNA: TGTGCCAGCAGTACGCCTAGCGGCGACAATGAGCAGTTCTTC.

This clone appeared a few times. The V call is TRBV30, the J call TRBJ2-7; TRBD2 matches 8 bases. The CDR3 extends over 16 amino acids. The ends lost 3 bases at V and 6 bases at J; junction bases unmatched: 16. Germline values: CDR1 GTSNPN, CDR2 SVGIG (reference sequence). CDR3 protein: CAWSDTGTRGVGEQYF. Written as DNA, the CDR3 is TGTGCCTGGAGCGACACCGGGACTAGGGGCGTAGGCGAGCAGTACTTC.

This clone occurred once. The chain is built from TRBV6-5 and TRBJ2-7; D perhaps matches TRBD1 (7 bases). The germline CDR1 and CDR2 sequences are MNHEY and SVGAGI. The CDR3 has 15 residues. V was clipped by 8 bases and J by 2 bases, with 19 bases between them. This CDR3 reads CASSSGGNRAYEQYF. CDR3 coding DNA: TGTGCCAGCTCCTCAGGGGGGAATAGAGCCTACGAGCAGTACTTC.

CDR3 nucleotide sequence: TGCAGCGTTGAAGATTGGCAGGCCGGCTCTGGGGCCAACGTCCTGACTTTC. Its protein product is CSVEDWQAGSGANVLTF. The V call is TRBV29-1, the J call TRBJ2-6; D call uncertain. The CDR3 spans 17 residues. V gave up 0 bases and J gave up 0 bases, with 12 bases separating them. Germline V lookup: CDR1 SQVTM, CDR2 ANQGSEA.

Regarding this clone: Its ends do not fully match the called genes, so a read error is possible. The CDR3 here is CASTYPGNQPQHF. Here the CDR3 DNA reads TGTGCCAGCACTTACCCAGGAAATCAGCCCCAGCATTTT. V usage is TRBV6-2 or TRBV6-3 and J usage is TRBJ1-5; no reliable D call. Germline V gene data show CDR1 as MNHEY and CDR2 as SVGEGT. The length of the CDR3 is 13 residues.

This chain uses TRBV27 with TRBJ2-3; the match to TRBD2 covers 13 bases. Germline assignment: CDR1 MNHEY and CDR2 SMNVEV (reference sequence). CDR3 length: 15 amino acids. V was clipped by 6 bases and J by 2 bases; unmatched bases: 2. The CDR3 coding sequence is TGTGCCAGCAGACTAGCGGGAGGGCTCACAGATACGCAGTATTTT. Its protein is CASRLAGGLTDTQYF.

The chain's CDR3 is CASSRGEETQYF. The DNA of the CDR3 is TGTGCCAGTAGTAGGGGAGAAGAGACCCAGTACTTC. The chain employs TRBV19 and TRBJ2-5; D is possibly TRBD2 (5 bases). The CDR3 totals 12 residues. Germline V gene lookup returns CDR1 LNHDA and CDR2 SQIVND (reference sequence). V gave up 4 bases and J gave up 3 bases, with 6 bases separating them. Variable domain in full (rest from reference TRBV19 and TRBJ2-5): DGGITQSPKYLFRKEGQNVTLSCEQNLNHDAMYWYRQDPGQGLRLIYYSQIVNDFQKGDIAEGYSVSREKKESFPLTVTSAQKNPTAFYLCASSRGEETQYFGPGTRLLVL.

The count of this clone is one. The V gene is TRBV19, the J gene TRBJ1-2; D may be TRBD1 (5 bases). V dropped 4 bases and J dropped 3 bases, with 18 bases sitting between them. The germline gives CDR1 LNHDA, CDR2 SQIVND (reference sequence). This CDR3 has 16 residues. CDR3 sequence: CASSNLYGRADYGYTF. The CDR3 DNA follows: TGTGCCAGTAGTAACCTTTATGGCAGGGCGGACTATGGCTACACCTTC.

The chain links TRBV28 to TRBJ1-5; D possibly corresponds to TRBD1 (6 bases). Germline V gives CDR1 MDHEN, CDR2 SYDVKM. The CDR3 has 16 residues. V lost 6 bases, J lost 1 base, and 16 bases lay in between. CDR3 nucleotide sequence: TGTGCCAGCAGCCGAACAGGGTACTTGAGCAATCAGCCCCAGCATTTT. Its protein is CASSRTGYLSNQPQHF.

This chain uses TRBV14 with TRBJ2-6, with D unclear. This CDR3 has 15 amino acids. The ends were cut back, 5 bases at V and 0 bases at J, with 8 bases in the middle. CDR1 and CDR2 (germline): SGHDN, FVKESK. The CDR3 loop is CASSRHSSGANVLTF. CDR3 nucleotide sequence: TGTGCCAGCAGCAGACACAGCTCTGGGGCCAACGTCCTGACTTTC.

There are a few counts of this clone. The genes are TRBV4-3 and TRBJ2-7; 7 bases match TRBD1. Germline-derived CDR1 and CDR2 are LGHNA and YSLEER. V gave up 5 bases and J gave up 3 bases; unmatched junction bases: 7. The CDR3 sequence is 14 residues long. Written as DNA, the CDR3 is TGCGCCAGCAGCGCTACGGGACAGAACTACGAGCAGTACTTC. Its protein product is CASSATGQNYEQYF.

This chain uses TRBV7-2 with TRBJ2-1; 10 bases match TRBD2. This CDR3 spans 16 amino acids. The V gene end was trimmed by 4 bases and the J gene end by 7 bases; junction bases not matched to a gene: 10. Per the germline V gene, CDR1 is SGHTA and CDR2 is FQGNSA. The CDR3 region is CASSSSLAGVINEQFF. In nucleotides, the CDR3 is TGTGCCAGCAGCTCCTCCCTAGCGGGAGTTATAAATGAGCAGTTCTTC.

Written as DNA, the CDR3 is TGTGCCAGCAGCCGCGGACTAGCGGGAGGTTCCTACGAGCAGTACTTC. This codes for CASSRGLAGGSYEQYF. V usage is TRBV5-4 and J usage is TRBJ2-7, with 14 bases aligning to TRBD2. The CDR3 covers 16 residues. V shed 4 bases, J shed 1 base, and the junction held 4 bases outside the gene matches. The germline gives CDR1 SGHNT, CDR2 YYREEE (reference sequence).

The chain recombines TRBV4-3 with TRBJ2-7, with TRBD2 identical over 9 bases. Germline V lookup: CDR1 LGHNA, CDR2 YSLEER. Losses at the gene ends were 2 bases for V and 2 bases for J; bases not matched to a gene: 7. The CDR3 runs 16 residues. Written as DNA, the CDR3 is TGCGCCAGCAGCCAATTGACTAGCGGTGACGCCTACGAGCAGTACTTC. It specifies CASSQLTSGDAYEQYF.

V usage is TRBV19 and J usage is TRBJ1-1; perhaps TRBD1 as D (5 bases). This CDR3 region has 13 residues. Germline CDR1 is LNHDA and CDR2 is SQIVND (reference sequence). Trimming took off 6 bases at V and 5 bases at J, with 13 bases between the two ends. In DNA, the CDR3 is TGTGCCAGTAGGAAGCAGGGAGGAACTGAAGCTTTCTTT. It codes for CASRKQGGTEAFF.

This rearrangement joins TRBV4-1 to TRBJ2-1; D might be TRBD2 (6 bases). V lost 1 base and J lost 3, with 13 bases in between. The CDR3 spans 16 residues. Germline loops: CDR1 MGHRA, CDR2 YSYEKL. The CDR3 DNA reads as TGCGCCAGCAGCCAAGGGCTGCGGGGAATCTACAATGAGCAGTTCTTC. It yields the protein CASSQGLRGIYNEQFF.

The rearrangement joins TRBV5-6 to TRBJ1-5; D remains unclear. Germline loops: CDR1 SGHDT, CDR2 YYEEEE. This CDR3 is built from 12 residues. V gave up 4 bases and J gave up 3 bases, with 5 bases separating them. The CDR3 nucleotides read TGTGCCAGCAGCACATACAATCAGCCCCAGCATTTT. Encoded protein: CASSTYNQPQHF.

This clone was detected once. The genes are TRBV6-1 and TRBJ2-1, with D possibly TRBD2 on 6 matching bases. The germline gives CDR1 MNHNS, CDR2 SASEGT. The germline V and J ends were trimmed by 0 bases and 13 bases, with 19 bases remaining between them. The CDR3 extends over 15 amino acids. Here the CDR3 reads CASSEALASEHLQFF. CDR3 in DNA: TGTGCCAGCAGTGAAGCGCTCGCTAGCGAGCACCTTCAGTTCTTC.

The chain joins TRBV27 to TRBJ2-1; no firm D call. The CDR3 length is 14 residues. Germline CDR1 MNHEY, CDR2 SMNVEV (reference sequence). Trimming stripped 6 bases from V and 0 bases from J, with 9 bases between. CDR3 DNA: TGTGCCAGCAGGATATCGGGCTCCTACAATGAGCAGTTCTTC. Protein product: CASRISGSYNEQFF.

The chain has TRBV7-2 and TRBJ2-5, with 7 bases identical to TRBD1. V shed 6 bases and J 4 bases; nucleotides not matched to a gene: 14. Germline-derived CDR1 and CDR2 are SGHTA and FQGNSA. The CDR3 covers 16 residues. In DNA form, the CDR3 reads TGTGCCAGCAGTTTGATTAGTGTAGGGGGCGGAGAGACCCAGTACTTC. Residues: CASSLISVGGGETQYF.

The J gene is TRBJ1-1, the V gene TRBV5-4; D ambiguous. The CDR3 is made up of 14 amino acids. Germline loops: CDR1 SGHNT, CDR2 YYREEE (reference sequence). Deletions cut 0 bases from V and 2 bases from J, with 8 bases between. CDR3 DNA sequence: TGTGCCAGCAGCTTGGCCGAGATTAACACTGAAGCTTTCTTT. It translates to CASSLAEINTEAFF.

V is TRBV7-2 and J is TRBJ1-5, with 11 bases matching TRBD1. The CDR3 sequence is 16 residues long. V gave up 0 bases and J gave up 6 bases; unmatched junction bases: 4. The germline CDR1 and CDR2 sequences are SGHTA and FQGNSA. The CDR3 DNA is TGTGCCAGCAGCTTAGCGGGACAGGGGGTTCCTCAGCCCCAGCATTTT. Amino acids: CASSLAGQGVPQPQHF.